The 8 T cell receptor beta chains reported below all come from one sample, sequenced in a study of graft-versus-host responses after intestinal transplantation (dated by TCRdb to the early 2020s). The time point label for this specimen denotes: cells obtained before transplantation from donor or recipient. No antigen is known for these receptors. Preparation of the library involved the immunoSEQ multiplex PCR assay. This is the immuneACCESS table as TCRdb keeps it, with only in-frame sequences that have V and J called. A part of the clones is gone; compared with another copy, unresolved V genes explain less than half, and the rest is unexplained. The sample table holds under 140,000 clones, of which 80% to 95% were seen once. The ten largest account for 0.4% to 0.55% of the sample. The input for sequencing was unstimulated CD8+ T cells sorted from spleen or lymph node cells, taken before intestinal transplant. Every receptor here comes from a human donor who received an intestinal transplant.

V gene TRBV28 combines with J gene TRBJ2-7; D may match TRBD1 or TRBD2 (6 bases each). The ends were cut back, 5 bases at V and 5 bases at J, with 19 bases in the middle. Germline loops: CDR1 MDHEN, CDR2 SYDVKM. The CDR3 consists of 15 residues. This CDR3 reads CASSTQGIGGDEQYF. CDR3 in DNA: TGTGCCAGCAGTACACAGGGAATCGGGGGAGACGAGCAGTACTTC.

The chain recombines TRBV5-1 with TRBJ2-1; 7 nucleotides align to TRBD2. V lost 4 bases and J lost 2; bases outside the gene matches: 3. Germline assignment: CDR1 SGHRS and CDR2 YFSETQ. The CDR3 consists of 14 residues. CDR3 amino acids: CASSREDPYNEQFF. CDR3 nucleotide sequence: TGCGCCAGCAGCCGGGAGGACCCCTACAATGAGCAGTTCTTC. The variable domain in full, completed from reference TRBV5-1 and TRBJ2-1, reads KAGVTQTPRYLIKTRGQQVTLSCSPISGHRSVSWYQQTPGQGLQFLFEYFSETQRNKGNFPGRFSGRQFSNSRSEMNVSTLELGDSALYLCASSREDPYNEQFFGPGTRLTVL.

This clone was detected only once. Other DNA sequences in the same sample also yield this CDR3. The chain employs TRBV9 and TRBJ2-7; 7 bases line up with TRBD1. The CDR3 length is 15 residues. The J segment lost 2 bases and the V segment lost 0 bases, leaving 5 bases of the junction unmatched. Germline loops: CDR1 SGDLS, CDR2 YYNGEE. The CDR3 here is CASSVGGQGAYEQYF. The CDR3 nucleotides are TGTGCCAGCAGCGTAGGAGGTCAGGGGGCCTACGAGCAGTACTTC. The complete variable domain, with remaining parts taken from reference TRBV9 and TRBJ2-7, reads DSGVTQTPKHLITATGQRVTLRCSPRSGDLSVYWYQQSLDQGLQFLIQYYNGEERAKGNILERFSAQQFPDLHSELNLSSLELGDSALYFCASSVGGQGAYEQYFGPGTRLTVT.

V usage is TRBV30 and J usage is TRBJ2-1; 10 bases agree with TRBD2. The V segment lost 1 base and the J segment 0 bases; nucleotides outside the gene matches: 6. CDR3 length equals 17 residues. Germline CDR1 GTSNPN, CDR2 SVGIG (reference sequence). CDR3 in DNA: TGTGCCTGGAGTGCTGGACTAGCGGCTTTCTCCTACAATGAGCAGTTCTTC. It translates to CAWSAGLAAFSYNEQFF.

The chain uses TRBV4-1 and TRBJ2-3; 12 positions agree with TRBD2. CDR3 length: 16 amino acids. V lost 4 bases and J lost 2; bases outside the gene matches: 4. Germline loops: CDR1 MGHRA, CDR2 YSYEKL. The CDR3 region is CASSLRTSGTTDTQYF. The CDR3 DNA reads TGCGCCAGCAGCCTACGGACTAGCGGGACCACAGATACGCAGTATTTT.

The CDR3 loop reads CASSSGPSGSYNEQFF. CDR3 bases: TGTGCCAGCAGCTCCGGGCCCAGCGGGTCATACAATGAGCAGTTCTTC. The chain is built from TRBV7-9 and TRBJ2-1; D might be TRBD2 (6 bases). The CDR3 length is 16 residues. V lost 4 bases and J 4 bases, leaving 17 bases between the germline ends. Germline values: CDR1 SEHNR, CDR2 FQNEAQ (reference sequence).

The chain recombines TRBV5-1 with TRBJ1-1; perhaps TRBD1 as D (5 bases). V dropped 0 bases and J dropped 4 bases, with 13 bases sitting between them. Germline V CDR1 and CDR2: SGHRS, YFSETQ. The CDR3 runs to 15 residues. The DNA for the CDR3 is TGCGCCAGCAGCTTGGTCACGGGGGGATCCACTGAAGCTTTCTTT. It encodes CASSLVTGGSTEAFF.

The chain employs TRBV15 and TRBJ1-1; D is unresolved. There are 13 residues in the CDR3. V was shortened by 0 bases and J by 8 bases, with 10 bases between the two germline ends. The germline V gene encodes CDR1 LNHNV and CDR2 YYDKDF (reference sequence). The DNA for the CDR3 is TGTGCCACCAGCAGAGATCTAAACTGGGAAGCTTTCTTT. Protein product: CATSRDLNWEAFF.